This TCR beta chain was documented in a study of blood T cell repertoires in COVID-19. About the research overall: Sources were T cells, B-cell-depleted T cells, or PBMCs; the material itself was cDNA or gDNA.

In the source study's methods: Amplification from reference gene primers served as the basis for estimated nucleated cell counts. Assay: immunoSEQ multiplex PCR; the TCRdb copy retains only in-frame clones and omits some. For V, J and clone size, that table is used; D and trimming come from the DNA. The sample has roughly 360,000 clones; 81% are singletons. This clone was detected only a few times. In germline, CDR1 is SGHNT, CDR2 YYREEE (reference sequence). V was pared by 0 bases and J by 11 bases, with 11 bases between. This CDR3 has 13 amino acids. The origin of this receptor is a human donor with acute or convalescent COVID-19. The donor label of this sample is uncertain. The sequenced material came from peripheral blood. The chain uses TRBV5-4 and TRBJ1-4; D gene unclear. CDR3 nucleotide sequence: TGTGCCAGCAGCTTGGGGACCACGGGGAAACTGTTTTTT. Residues: CASSLGTTGKLFF.